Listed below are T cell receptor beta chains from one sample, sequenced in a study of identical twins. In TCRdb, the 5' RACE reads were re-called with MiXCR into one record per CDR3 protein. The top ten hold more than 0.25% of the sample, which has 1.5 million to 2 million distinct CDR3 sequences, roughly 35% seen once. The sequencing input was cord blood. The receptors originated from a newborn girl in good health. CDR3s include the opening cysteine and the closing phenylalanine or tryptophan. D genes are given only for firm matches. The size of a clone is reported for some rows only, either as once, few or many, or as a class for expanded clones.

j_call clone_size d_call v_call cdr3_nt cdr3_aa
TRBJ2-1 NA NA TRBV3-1 TGTGCCAGCAGCCAAGATGAGGCTGGCCGAGAGCAGTTCTTC CASSQDEAGREQFF
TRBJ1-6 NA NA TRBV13 TGTGCCAGCAGCTTAGGTCGGTCTTGGGATTCACCCCTCCACTTT CASSLGRSWDSPLHF
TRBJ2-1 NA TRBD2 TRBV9 TGTGCCAGCAGCGCCGGACTAGCGGACTACAATGAGCAGTTCTTC CASSAGLADYNEQFF
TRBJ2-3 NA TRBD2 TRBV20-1 TGCAGTGCCCACAGCGGGGGGGCCGCAGATGCGCAGTATTTT CSAHSGGAADAQYF
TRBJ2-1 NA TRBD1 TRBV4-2 TGTGCCAGCAGCCAAGGGTACCTCGGGACAGGGGGCCCCTACAATGAGCAGTTCTTC CASSQGYLGTGGPYNEQFF
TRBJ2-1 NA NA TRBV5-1 TGCGCCAGCAGCTTGGAGCCTAGCTACAATGAGCAGTTCTTC CASSLEPSYNEQFF
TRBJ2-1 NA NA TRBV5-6 TGTGCAGCAGGTTCCGACCGGGACCAGGAGCAGTTCTTC CAAGSDRDQEQFF
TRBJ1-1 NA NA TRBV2 TGTGCCAGCAGTGTCCAGGGTCTCGCTGAAGCTTTCTTT CASSVQGLAEAFF
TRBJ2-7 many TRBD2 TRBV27 TGTGCCAGCAGTTTAGACAGCGGGGGGACTTACTACGAGCAGTACTTC CASSLDSGGTYYEQYF
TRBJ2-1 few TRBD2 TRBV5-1 TGCGCCAGCCACGATATAGCGGGAGCCTACAATGAGCAGTTCTTC CASHDIAGAYNEQFF